This T cell receptor beta chain came from a study of siplizumab effects on memory and regulatory T cells. Libraries were prepared by immunoSEQ multiplex PCR; TCRdb keeps only in-frame clonotypes and omits some of them. The sample records roughly 10,000 clones, more than 35% being singletons. General study findings and limits: Greater diversity than memory cells seemed evident in naive T cells, which also appeared to be major alloresponse contributors.

Germline loops: CDR1 SGHTS, CDR2 YDEGEE. The CDR3 extends over 15 amino acids. Trimming cost V 0 bases and J 4 bases; bases outside gene matches: 6. A single count supports this clone. Its antigen is unidentified. Cocultured for roughly 6 days at 37°C were the mixed lymphocyte reaction cells. The source is a human donor in good health; the cells came from an allogeneic mixed lymphocyte reaction. The chain employs TRBV5-8 and TRBJ1-2; 7 bases match TRBD1. The specimen sequenced was CFSE-low (dividing) CD8+ T cells sorted from an allogeneic mixed lymphocyte reaction. The CDR3 protein is CASSLGQGRIYGYTF. The CDR3 nucleotides are TGTGCCAGCAGCTTGGGACAGGGTCGTATCTATGGCTACACCTTC.